Each of the 11 T cell receptor beta chains below was sequenced from the same sample in a study of tumor-infiltrating lymphocytes in primary liver carcinoma. Co-extraction of RNA and DNA was performed on about 19-30 mg of unsorted bulk tissue. Production of TCR beta cDNA used roughly 480 ng total RNA together with a constant-region primer. The TCR beta library was amplified through three nested multiplex PCR rounds in a modified ARM-PCR procedure. PCR rounds one and two used TRBV1-TRBV30 forward primers with a C-beta reverse primer for about 9 cycles each. From the multiplex PCR reads, TCRdb called clonotypes with MiXCR, one entry per CDR3 protein. The data show approximately 30,000 distinct CDR3 sequences, roughly 70% seen once. The material sequenced was liver tumor tissue from sampling region 3. The subset was: tumor region T3, left-lateral pole. These receptors all come from a woman in her twenties or thirties with primary liver carcinoma and hepatitis B virus infection.

This clonotype has at least ten counts. The chain has TRBV29-1 and TRBJ2-1; 16 bases fit TRBD2. Germline CDR1 SQVTM, CDR2 ANQGSEA. Unmatched junction bases numbered 8, after V lost 3 bases and J lost 9 bases. The CDR3 covers 16 residues. This chain's CDR3 is CSVEGTSGRAVSEQFF. CDR3 DNA sequence: TGCAGCGTTGAGGGGACTAGCGGGAGGGCCGTTAGTGAGCAGTTCTTC.

This clonotype turned up a few times. A read error is likely, as this CDR3 ends without the conserved phenylalanine or tryptophan. V usage is TRBV6-5 and J usage is TRBJ2-1; 10 bases fit TRBD2. This CDR3 spans 15 amino acids. The V gene's germline CDR1 is MNHEY and CDR2 SVGAGI. Trimming took 5 bases from V and 4 from J; bases not matched to a gene: 5. The CDR3 nucleotides read TGTGCCAGCAGTAGGACTAGCGGCTCTTACAATGAGCAGTTCCTC. Protein: CASSRTSGSYNEQFL.

At least ten counts were recorded for this clonotype. An end of the junction does not agree with germline; a read error may underlie this. This chain connects TRBV11-2 to TRBJ2-1; 10 bases line up with TRBD2. The CDR3 runs 13 residues. Looked up from germline, CDR1 is SGHAT and CDR2 is FQNNGV. In nucleotides, the CDR3 is TGTGCCAGCAGCTGGACTAGCGGTGGTGAGCAGTCCTTC. Its protein product is CASSWTSGGEQSF.

Note on this clonotype: An end of the junction does not agree with germline; a read error may underlie this. The chain has TRBV6-2 or TRBV6-3 and TRBJ1-2; D is perhaps TRBD1 (5 bases). In germline, CDR1 is MNHEY, CDR2 SVGEGT. CDR3 length equals 13 residues. As DNA, the CDR3 is TGTGCCAACGGTCCACAGGCAGACTATGCCTACACCTTC. It is translated as CANGPQADYAYTF.

The chain uses TRBV11-2 and TRBJ2-5, with D possibly matching TRBD2 (6 bases). From germline, CDR1 is SGHAT and CDR2 FQNNGV. The CDR3 sequence is 16 residues long. The V end was cut by 7 bases, the J end by 2 bases, with 20 bases between. Here the CDR3 DNA reads TGTGCCAGCAAATCCCGGGACTCGGCCCATCAAGAGACCCAGTACTTC. Encoded protein: CASKSRDSAHQETQYF.

The chain is built from TRBV29-1 and TRBJ1-5; D perhaps matches TRBD1 (6 bases). Germline CDR1 and CDR2: SQVTM and ANQGSEA. Trimming stripped 6 bases from V and 10 bases from J, with 19 bases between. CDR3 length equals 13 residues. The CDR3 here is CSVGGGPDGPQHF. CDR3 sequence (DNA): TGCAGCGTGGGGGGGGGCCCAGATGGTCCCCAGCATTTT.

Comments on this clonotype: A junction end diverges from the germline sequence, so it may reflect a read error. The chain is built from TRBV7-8 and TRBJ2-1; 11 bases map to TRBD2. CDR3 length: 14 residues. Looked up from germline, CDR1 is SGHVS and CDR2 is FQNEAQ. CDR3 region: CANSEGTSGNEQFF. In nucleotides, the CDR3 is TGTGCCAACAGCGAGGGGACTAGCGGCAATGAGCAGTTCTTC.

Of note for this clonotype: The CDR3 does not close with the conserved phenylalanine or tryptophan, likely indicating a read error. No DNA is shown, since the ends of the CDR3 on it are uncertain; the CDR3 is the one TCRdb lists. The CDR3 is CANSLGYLRERYI. This sequence joins TRBV11-1 and TRBJ2-7; the D segment call TRBD2 is taken from the table without a DNA check. Germline CDR1 SGHAT, CDR2 FQDESV (reference sequence). The length of the CDR3 is 13 amino acids, counting both ends.

This clonotype came up many times. The genes are TRBV11-3 and TRBJ2-7; D is perhaps TRBD2 (6 bases). Trimming left V 0 bases short and J 7 bases short, with 16 bases between. Germline V gives CDR1 SGHNT, CDR2 YENEEA. The CDR3 covers 15 residues. CDR3 sequence reads: CASSLEPGGAWEQYF. CDR3 DNA: TGTGCCAGCAGCTTAGAACCGGGCGGGGCCTGGGAGCAGTACTTC.

As regards this clonotype: Compared with germline, one end of the junction differs, possibly owing to a read error. The CDR3 sequence is CTSGTSDSPGETQYF. CDR3 in DNA: TGTACTAGTGGTACCTCGGACAGCCCGGGGGAGACCCAGTACTTC. V gene TRBV12-5 combines with J gene TRBJ2-5; possibly TRBD1 for D (6 bases). CDR3 length equals 15 residues. Germline values: CDR1 LGHNT, CDR2 FRNRAP. Combining the CDR3 with reference TRBV12-5 and TRBJ2-5 gives the whole variable domain DARVTQTPRHKVTEMGQEVTMRCQPILGHNTVFWYRQTMMQGLELLAYFRNRAPLDDSGMPKDRFSAEMPDATLATLKIQPSEPRDSAVYFCTSGTSDSPGETQYFGPGTRLLVL.

Worth noting for this clonotype: A much more abundant neighbour one base away suggests this may be a read error. The V gene is TRBV11-3, the J gene TRBJ2-2; tentatively, D is TRBD1 or TRBD2 (5 bases each). The CDR3 is made up of 15 amino acids. Germline values: CDR1 SGHNT, CDR2 YENEEA. CDR3 DNA sequence: TGTCCAAGCAGCTCTCTGGGACCAGCGACTGGGGAGCTATTTTTT. Its translation is CPSSSLGPATGELFF.